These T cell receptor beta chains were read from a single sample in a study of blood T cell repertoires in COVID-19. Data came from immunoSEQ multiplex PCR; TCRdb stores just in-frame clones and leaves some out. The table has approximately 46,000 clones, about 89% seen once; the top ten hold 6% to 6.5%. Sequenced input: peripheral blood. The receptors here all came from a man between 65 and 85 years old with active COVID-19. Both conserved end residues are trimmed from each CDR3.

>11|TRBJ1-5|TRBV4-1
ASSQDLRQPQH
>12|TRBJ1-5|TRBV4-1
ASSPRGGNQPQH
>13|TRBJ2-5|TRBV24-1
ATSEGQGRQETQY
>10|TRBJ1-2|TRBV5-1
ASREGNYGYT
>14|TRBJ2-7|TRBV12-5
ASGFTLAGGPYEQY
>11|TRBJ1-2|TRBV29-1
SVDQGSNYGYT
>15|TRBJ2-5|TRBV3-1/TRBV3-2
ASSQPRETSGWETQY
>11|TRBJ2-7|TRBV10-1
ASSEDYHYEQY
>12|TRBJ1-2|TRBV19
ASSSRFYRDGYT
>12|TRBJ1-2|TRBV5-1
ASSLGQPNYGYT
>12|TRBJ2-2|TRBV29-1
SVAVGATTGELF
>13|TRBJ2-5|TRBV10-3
ATAGAAGGVETQY
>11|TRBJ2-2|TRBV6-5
ASSMPGTGELF
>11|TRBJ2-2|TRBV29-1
SVQGPNTGELF
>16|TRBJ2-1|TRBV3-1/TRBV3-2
ASSVGLAGQSSYNEQF
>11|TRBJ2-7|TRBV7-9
ASSLAGAHEQY
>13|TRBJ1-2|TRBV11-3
ASSSDRGINYGYT
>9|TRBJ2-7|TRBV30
AAGGGWEQY
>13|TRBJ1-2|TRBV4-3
ASSRNRDRGYGYT
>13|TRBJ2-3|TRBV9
ASSVLAGQPDTQY
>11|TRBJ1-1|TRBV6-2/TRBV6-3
ASSMWGDAEAF
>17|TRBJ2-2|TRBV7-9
ASSLDSVRVRGLPGELF
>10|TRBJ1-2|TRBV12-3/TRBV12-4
ASSLAGYGYT
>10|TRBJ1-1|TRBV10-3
ATGQAGTEAF
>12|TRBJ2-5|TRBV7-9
ASSLRRGGQTQY
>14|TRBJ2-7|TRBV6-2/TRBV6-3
ASSYGGGTPDYEQY
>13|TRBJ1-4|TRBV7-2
ASSLNAAAGEKLF
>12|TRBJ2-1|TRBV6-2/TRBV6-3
ASSYLAPPYEQF
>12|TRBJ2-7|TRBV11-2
ASSQIAGVREQY
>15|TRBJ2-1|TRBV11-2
ASSSHIAGGKVDEQF
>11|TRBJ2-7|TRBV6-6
ASSYTGPYEQY
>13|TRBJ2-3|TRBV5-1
ASSLTLSSTDTQY
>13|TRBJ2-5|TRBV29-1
SVHPGSVGERPQY
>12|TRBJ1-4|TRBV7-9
ASSHRVTNEKLF
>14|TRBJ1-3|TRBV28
ASSPTVRLSGNTIY
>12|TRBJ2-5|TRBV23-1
ASSQRKPQETQY
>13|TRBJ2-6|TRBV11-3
ASSLGPMGANVLT
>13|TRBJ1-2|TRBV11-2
ASSSRGTGLDGYT
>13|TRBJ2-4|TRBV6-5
ASQTAPLAKNIQY
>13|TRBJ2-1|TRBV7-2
ASSLVLLADNEQF
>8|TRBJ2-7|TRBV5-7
ASSFCEQY
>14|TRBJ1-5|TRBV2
ASSEARLVGNQPQH
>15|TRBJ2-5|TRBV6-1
ASSEADRGGSLVTQY
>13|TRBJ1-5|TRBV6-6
ASSPGGESNQPQH
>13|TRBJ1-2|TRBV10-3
AISESGQGDYGYT